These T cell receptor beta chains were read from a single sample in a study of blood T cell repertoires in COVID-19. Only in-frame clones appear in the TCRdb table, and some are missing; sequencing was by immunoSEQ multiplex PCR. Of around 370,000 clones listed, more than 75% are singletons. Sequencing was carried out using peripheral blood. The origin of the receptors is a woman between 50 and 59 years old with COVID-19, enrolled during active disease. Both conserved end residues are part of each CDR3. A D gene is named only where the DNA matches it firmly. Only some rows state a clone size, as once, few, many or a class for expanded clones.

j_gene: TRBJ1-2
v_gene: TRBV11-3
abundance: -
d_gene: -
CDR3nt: TGTGCCAGCAGCAATACTAATCGTCGAGGCTACACCTTC
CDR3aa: CASSNTNRRGYTF

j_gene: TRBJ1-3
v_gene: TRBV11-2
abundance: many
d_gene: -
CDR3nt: TGTGCCAGCAGCTCAGGGATCTCTGGAAACACCATATATTTT
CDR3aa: CASSSGISGNTIYF

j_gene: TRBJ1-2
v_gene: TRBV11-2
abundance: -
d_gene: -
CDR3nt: TGTGCCAGCAGCTTAGGTGTGGGGGGAGCGGCTGGCTACACCTTC
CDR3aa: CASSLGVGGAAGYTF

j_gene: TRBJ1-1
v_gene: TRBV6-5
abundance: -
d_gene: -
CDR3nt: TGTGCCAGCAGTTTGTTCCCCCGGGGGACTGAAGCTTTCTTT
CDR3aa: CASSLFPRGTEAFF

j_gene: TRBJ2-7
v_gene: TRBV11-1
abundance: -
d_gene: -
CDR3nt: TGTGCCAGCAGCTTAGCTAATAGCACGACCTACGAGCAGTACTTC
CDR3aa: CASSLANSTTYEQYF

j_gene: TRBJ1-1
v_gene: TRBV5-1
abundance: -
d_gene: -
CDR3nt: TGCGCCAGCAGCTTGGATGGGGTAGCGGCTGAAGCTTTCTTT
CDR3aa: CASSLDGVAAEAFF

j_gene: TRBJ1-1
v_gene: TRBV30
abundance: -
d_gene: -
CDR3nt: TGTGCCTGGGGAAACCGAGGAGTAAACATGAACACTGAAGCTTTCTTT
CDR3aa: CAWGNRGVNMNTEAFF

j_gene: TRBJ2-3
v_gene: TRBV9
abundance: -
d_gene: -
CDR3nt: TGTGCCAGCAGCGTAGTTCCATTAGGCACAGATACGCAGTATTTT
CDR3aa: CASSVVPLGTDTQYF

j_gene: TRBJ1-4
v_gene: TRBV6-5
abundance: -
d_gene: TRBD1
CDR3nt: TGTGCCAGCAGTTGGGGACAGGCAACTAATGAAAAACTGTTTTTT
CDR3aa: CASSWGQATNEKLFF

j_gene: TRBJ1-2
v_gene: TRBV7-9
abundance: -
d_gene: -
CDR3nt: TGTGCCAGCAGCTCGTCGGTCCGAGAGTGGGGCTACACCTTC
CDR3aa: CASSSSVREWGYTF

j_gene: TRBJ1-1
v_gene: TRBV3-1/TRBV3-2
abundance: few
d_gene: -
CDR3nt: TGTGCCAGCAGCCAAGCAGTTAACACTGAAGCTTTCTTT
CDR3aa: CASSQAVNTEAFF

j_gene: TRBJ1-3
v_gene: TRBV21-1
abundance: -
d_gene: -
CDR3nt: TGTGCCAGCAGCGGTGACATTGGAAACACCATATATTTT
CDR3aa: CASSGDIGNTIYF

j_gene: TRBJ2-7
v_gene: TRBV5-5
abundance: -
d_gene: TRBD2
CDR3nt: TGTGCCAGCAGCTTGGGACTAGCGGGAGCCCCAGCCTACGAGCAGTACTTC
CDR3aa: CASSLGLAGAPAYEQYF